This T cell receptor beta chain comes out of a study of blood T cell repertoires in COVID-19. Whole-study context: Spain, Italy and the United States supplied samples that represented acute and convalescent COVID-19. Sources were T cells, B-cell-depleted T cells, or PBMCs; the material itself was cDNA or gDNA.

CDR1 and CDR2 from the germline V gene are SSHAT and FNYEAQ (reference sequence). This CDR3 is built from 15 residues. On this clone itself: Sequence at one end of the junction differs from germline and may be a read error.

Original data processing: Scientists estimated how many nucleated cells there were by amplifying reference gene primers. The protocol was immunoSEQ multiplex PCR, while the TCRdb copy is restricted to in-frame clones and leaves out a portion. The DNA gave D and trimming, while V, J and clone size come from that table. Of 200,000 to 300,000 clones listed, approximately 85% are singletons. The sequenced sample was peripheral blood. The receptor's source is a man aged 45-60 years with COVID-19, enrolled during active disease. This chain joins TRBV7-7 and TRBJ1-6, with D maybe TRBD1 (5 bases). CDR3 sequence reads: CASSMYRNFDSPLHF. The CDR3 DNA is TGTGCTAGCAGCATGTACAGGAACTTTGATTCACCCCTCCACTTT.